This record covers a single T cell receptor beta chain. No antigen is known for it. PCR was performed using 60 Vbeta and 13 Jbeta primers. Sequencing was performed with immunoSEQ multiplex PCR; in TCRdb, only in-frame clones are kept and a portion is missing. Recorded for this sample: approximately 76,000 clones. This specimen comes from a study of cytomegalovirus exposure and HLA in healthy donors. Points from the study as a whole: Across all donors, roughly uniform sequencing depth was an assumption of the presence/absence analyses. Among the sequence variants, a highly shared cluster was likely an artifact of sequencing.

Germline CDR1 is SEHNR and CDR2 is FQNEAQ (reference sequence). After removal of 5 bases from V and 7 bases from J, the junction contained 9 bases not matched to a gene. The CDR3 extends over 16 amino acids. The chain is built from TRBV7-9 and TRBJ2-2, with 11 bases lining up with TRBD2. The receptor was isolated from a man aged 18 to 29 in good health and CMV-seropositive. Material: PBMCs. The CDR3 region has the DNA TGTGCCAGCAGCCCCTATAGCGGGGGGGCAATCGGGGAGCTGTTTTTT. Its protein product is CASSPYSGGAIGELFF.